Below are 32 T cell receptor beta chains sequenced from a single sample in a study of blood T cell repertoires in COVID-19. The assay was immunoSEQ multiplex PCR, and TCRdb's table has in-frame clones only and misses some. The sample records about 67,000 clones, 85% to 90% being singletons. Specimen: peripheral blood. These receptors originate from a man aged 50 to 60 with active COVID-19.

This chain uses TRBV14 with TRBJ2-3; 8 bases are a match to TRBD2. Germline V lookup: CDR1 SGHDN, CDR2 FVKESK. The CDR3 is 15 amino acids. V lost 4 bases to trimming and J lost 6 bases; unmatched junction nucleotides: 9. For the CDR3, the DNA is TGTGCCAGCAGCCCGGTCTTCGGGGGGGCGGATACGCAGTATTTT. Residues: CASSPVFGGADTQYF.

The chain uses TRBV5-1 and TRBJ1-1, with TRBD1 matching over 8 bases. Germline values: CDR1 SGHRS, CDR2 YFSETQ. The length of the CDR3 is 15 residues. V shed 0 bases, J shed 1 base, and the junction held 2 bases outside the gene matches. The CDR3 is CASSLAGTGNTEAFF. The CDR3 coding sequence is TGCGCCAGCAGCTTGGCCGGGACAGGGAACACTGAAGCTTTCTTT.

This clone appeared once. The chain combines TRBV5-6 with TRBJ1-2; D may be TRBD1 (5 bases). The germline V gene encodes CDR1 SGHDT and CDR2 YYEEEE. The CDR3 has 19 residues. Trimming stripped 4 bases from V and 8 bases from J, with 33 bases between. Here the CDR3 DNA reads TGTGCCAGCAGCCGAGAAACAGGATCCGGCCCTCTAATCGGATCGGGCTACACCTTC. Protein: CASSRETGSGPLIGSGYTF.

V usage is TRBV7-2 and J usage is TRBJ2-3, with D possibly being TRBD2 (6 bases). This CDR3 has 14 amino acids. The V end lost 5 bases, the J end lost 0 bases, and 9 bases lay between the germline ends. Per germline, CDR1 SGHTA and CDR2 FQGNSA. The CDR3 spells CASSPSGSTDTQYF. CDR3 in DNA: TGTGCCAGCAGCCCCAGCGGGAGCACAGATACGCAGTATTTT.

V is TRBV5-1 and J is TRBJ2-4; TRBD2 matches at 12 bases. From germline, CDR1 is SGHRS and CDR2 YFSETQ. Trimming removed 4 bases from V and 0 bases from J; junction bases left unmatched: 8. The CDR3 has 18 amino acids. Here the CDR3 reads CASSPTSGSSGAKNIQYF. The CDR3, as DNA: TGCGCCAGCAGCCCGACTAGCGGGAGTTCAGGAGCCAAAAACATTCAGTACTTC. The entire variable domain, with the rest obtained from reference TRBV5-1 and TRBJ2-4, is as follows: KAGVTQTPRYLIKTRGQQVTLSCSPISGHRSVSWYQQTPGQGLQFLFEYFSETQRNKGNFPGRFSGRQFSNSRSEMNVSTLELGDSALYLCASSPTSGSSGAKNIQYFGAGTRLSVL.

This chain links TRBV4-3 with TRBJ1-2; TRBD1 agrees at 10 bases. This CDR3 comprises 19 residues. Germline loops: CDR1 LGHNA, CDR2 YSLEER. Trimming at V came to 4 bases and at J to 0 bases, leaving 14 bases not matched to a gene. The CDR3 sequence: CASSPSGTGVISANYGYTF. The CDR3 DNA follows: TGCGCCAGCAGCCCTTCCGGGACAGGGGTTATCTCAGCTAACTATGGCTACACCTTC.

The CDR3 loop reads CASSFTGGDTEAFF. The CDR3 DNA is TGCGCCAGCAGCTTCACAGGGGGGGACACTGAAGCTTTCTTT. This sequence joins TRBV5-1 and TRBJ1-1; 8 nucleotides match TRBD1. Germline values: CDR1 SGHRS, CDR2 YFSETQ. V dropped 2 bases and J dropped 3; count of bases not matched to a gene: 3. The CDR3 is 14 amino acids.

The rearrangement links TRBV28 to TRBJ2-1; tentatively, D is TRBD2 (6 bases). The V end lost 3 bases, the J end lost 1 base, and 10 bases lay between the germline ends. Germline CDR1 is MDHEN and CDR2 is SYDVKM. The CDR3 runs to 15 residues. CDR3 region: CASSFAGTSYNEQFF. The CDR3 DNA follows: TGTGCCAGCAGTTTTGCGGGAACATCCTACAATGAGCAGTTCTTC.

V usage is TRBV18 and J usage is TRBJ2-3, with a weak D call TRBD1 (6 bases). This CDR3 is built from 16 residues. The germline gives CDR1 KGHSH, CDR2 LQKENI. Trimming shortened V by 0 bases and J by 3 bases, and 13 bases separated the two germline ends. The CDR3, as DNA: TGTGCCAGCTCACCACCCCAGGGGCGTGGGACAGATACGCAGTATTTT. Protein product: CASSPPQGRGTDTQYF.

The chain has TRBV18 and TRBJ2-7; 9 bases line up with TRBD1. Germline V lookup: CDR1 KGHSH, CDR2 LQKENI. J was trimmed by 0 bases and V by 2 bases; bases with no gene match: 5. The length of the CDR3 is 16 residues. This CDR3 is CASSPRGQGLSYEQYF. For the CDR3, the DNA is TGTGCCAGCTCACCAAGGGGACAGGGCCTCTCCTACGAGCAGTACTTC.

The chain employs TRBV28 and TRBJ1-5; 10 bases align to TRBD1. J gave up 8 bases and V 6 bases, and 10 bases lay outside the gene matches. Germline V CDR1 and CDR2: MDHEN, SYDVKM. This CDR3 region has 15 residues. The CDR3 coding sequence is TGTGCCAGCAGGCGCGGACAGGGGGGGACTAAGCCCCAGCATTTT. Its translation: CASRRGQGGTKPQHF.

The chain recombines TRBV6-5 with TRBJ2-1; 10 bases map to TRBD1. The CDR3 sequence is 14 residues long. The V gene end was trimmed by 8 bases and the J gene end by 6 bases; junction bases not matched to a gene: 7. CDR1 is MNHEY and CDR2 is SVGAGI in the germline V gene. The CDR3 DNA is TGTGCCAGCCACCGGGACAGGGGTATCAATGAGCAGTTCTTC. It specifies CASHRDRGINEQFF.

This clone was counted once. J is TRBJ2-1 and V is TRBV29-1; 8 bases map to TRBD1. The CDR3 runs 14 residues. Germline V lookup: CDR1 SQVTM, CDR2 ANQGSEA. V trimming: 7 bases; J trimming: 3 bases; junction bases outside the gene matches: 8. CDR3 amino acids: CSGVGTGSYNEQFF. The CDR3, as DNA: TGCAGCGGGGTCGGGACAGGCAGCTACAATGAGCAGTTCTTC.

This chain joins TRBV4-2 and TRBJ2-5; 10 nucleotides align to TRBD2. V lost 1 base, J lost 3 bases, and 5 bases stayed unmatched. The germline gives CDR1 LGHNA, CDR2 YNFKEQ. This CDR3 has 16 amino acids. As DNA, the CDR3 is TGTGCCAGCAGCCAAGGGCCCAGCGGGGGGGAAGAGACCCAGTACTTC. This gives the protein CASSQGPSGGEETQYF.

This clone occurred once. The J gene is TRBJ2-1, the V gene TRBV11-2; weak D call: TRBD2 (6 bases). Trimming stripped 7 bases from V and 0 bases from J, with 10 bases between. Germline values: CDR1 SGHAT, CDR2 FQNNGV. The length of the CDR3 is 14 residues. CDR3 amino acids: CASTGTSSYNEQFF. CDR3 bases: TGTGCCAGCACCGGGACTTCCTCCTACAATGAGCAGTTCTTC.

This clone has more than one count but fewer than ten. The gene calls are TRBV6-5 and TRBJ2-7; perhaps TRBD1 as D (6 bases). The CDR3 is made up of 14 amino acids. The ends were cut back, 4 bases at V and 5 bases at J, with 15 bases in the middle. CDR1 and CDR2 from the germline V gene are MNHEY and SVGAGI. As DNA, the CDR3 is TGTGCCAGCAGTTTTACCAACAGGGCCAACGAGCAGTACTTC. Its protein is CASSFTNRANEQYF.

The chain recombines TRBV9 with TRBJ1-6, with D perhaps TRBD1 (5 bases). Germline V gene data show CDR1 as SGDLS and CDR2 as YYNGEE. This CDR3 contains 15 residues. The germline V and J ends were trimmed by 0 bases and 9 bases, with 13 bases remaining between them. CDR3 residues: CASSVDPGESSPLHF. The CDR3 nucleotides are TGTGCCAGCAGCGTAGATCCGGGGGAGAGTTCACCCCTCCACTTT.

The chain employs TRBV15 and TRBJ1-1; D is unresolved. The CDR3 runs to 17 residues. Trimming cost V 0 bases and J 4 bases, with 18 bases left between them. Germline V lookup: CDR1 LNHNV, CDR2 YYDKDF (reference sequence). The CDR3 sequence is CATSRDQTPPVITEAFF. CDR3 nucleotide sequence: TGTGCCACCAGCAGAGATCAAACTCCACCGGTCATCACTGAAGCTTTCTTT.

The V gene is TRBV3-1 (or the pseudogene TRBV3-2), the J gene TRBJ1-1; maybe TRBD1 (5 bases). Trimming left V 0 bases short and J 10 bases short, with 12 bases between. The CDR3 covers 13 residues. Germline CDR1 is LGHDT and CDR2 is YNNKEL (reference sequence). The CDR3 nucleotides are TGTGCCAGCAGCCAAGAATTCAGGGTGGGAGCTTTCTTT. Translation gives CASSQEFRVGAFF.

This clone was counted a single time. This chain links TRBV11-3 with TRBJ2-1, with 11 nucleotides matching TRBD1. The CDR3 totals 15 residues. With 4 bases clipped from V and 6 bases from J, the junction kept 5 bases outside the gene matches. Germline V gene data show CDR1 as SGHNT and CDR2 as YENEEA. CDR3 amino acids: CASSSKDRGLNEQFF. CDR3 in DNA: TGTGCCAGCAGCTCTAAGGACAGGGGGCTCAATGAGCAGTTCTTC.

J is TRBJ2-6 and V is TRBV28; TRBD2 agrees at 13 bases. The germline V gene encodes CDR1 MDHEN and CDR2 SYDVKM. The CDR3 runs 18 residues. V was pared by 8 bases and J by 0 bases, with 7 bases of the junction left unmatched. CDR3 residues: CASLTSGGRSSGANVLTF. The CDR3 region has the DNA TGTGCCAGCTTGACTAGCGGGGGGCGGAGCTCTGGGGCCAACGTCCTGACTTTC.

The chain joins TRBV18 to TRBJ1-5; D ambiguous. V was cut by 2 bases and J by 2 bases, with 7 bases left in between. The germline V gene has CDR1 KGHSH and CDR2 LQKENI. The CDR3 totals 14 residues. The CDR3, as DNA: TGTGCCAGCTCACCATCATCGGGCAATCAGCCCCAGCATTTT. Translating gives CASSPSSGNQPQHF.

CDR3 region: CASSLGRRGTGQGNTIYF. The CDR3 nucleotides are TGTGCCAGCAGCTTAGGGCGGAGGGGGACAGGGCAAGGAAACACCATATATTTT. The chain has TRBV7-8 and TRBJ1-3; TRBD1 matches at 9 bases. CDR1 and CDR2 (germline): SGHVS, FQNEAQ. With 1 base clipped from V and 4 bases from J, the junction kept 11 bases outside the gene matches. CDR3 length equals 18 residues.

This rearrangement joins TRBV7-9 to TRBJ2-5; D perhaps matches TRBD2 (6 bases). This CDR3 has 13 residues. Germline V gene data show CDR1 as SEHNR and CDR2 as FQNEAQ (reference sequence). CDR3 sequence: CATVRDYQETQYF. In DNA form, the CDR3 reads TGTGCAACTGTACGGGACTACCAAGAGACCCAGTACTTC.

In this sample, this clone turned up a few times. The gene calls are TRBV9 and TRBJ1-5, with a weak D call TRBD1 (5 bases). The V gene lost 3 bases and the J gene lost 0 bases, with 10 bases spanning the gap. The CDR3 covers 15 residues. Germline V gives CDR1 SGDLS, CDR2 YYNGEE. The CDR3 loop is CASSAGTISNQPQHF. The CDR3, as DNA: TGTGCCAGCAGCGCCGGGACTATTAGCAATCAGCCCCAGCATTTT.

The chain uses TRBV9 and TRBJ2-7; 9 positions match TRBD1. The CDR3 spans 15 residues. The V gene end was trimmed by 3 bases and the J gene end by 4 bases; junction bases not matched to a gene: 8. The germline V gene has CDR1 SGDLS and CDR2 YYNGEE. The CDR3 nucleotides are TGTGCCAGCAGCGCGAAACCGGGACAGGGTTACGAGCAGTACTTC. It translates to CASSAKPGQGYEQYF. Full variable domain (remainder filled in from reference TRBV9 and TRBJ2-7): DSGVTQTPKHLITATGQRVTLRCSPRSGDLSVYWYQQSLDQGLQFLIQYYNGEERAKGNILERFSAQQFPDLHSELNLSSLELGDSALYFCASSAKPGQGYEQYFGPGTRLTVT.

This sequence joins TRBV5-8 and TRBJ2-5, with D possibly matching TRBD2 (5 bases). Germline V lookup: CDR1 SGHTS, CDR2 YDEGEE. The V end was cut by 4 bases, the J end by 4 bases, with 14 bases between. The CDR3 loop spans 14 amino acids. For the CDR3, the DNA is TGTGCCAGCAGCCCCCAAAGGGAGAGAGAGACCCAGTACTTC. Residues: CASSPQRERETQYF.

The chain has TRBV5-8 and TRBJ2-3; possibly TRBD2 for D (6 bases). Germline V gene data show CDR1 as SGHTS and CDR2 as YDEGEE. The CDR3 totals 14 residues. V lost 0 bases to trimming and J lost 4 bases, with 9 bases between them. CDR3 sequence: CASSLGGTPDTQYF. DNA for the CDR3: TGTGCCAGCAGCTTGGGCGGGACCCCAGATACGCAGTATTTT.

Written as DNA, the CDR3 is TGTGCCAGCAGCATCCAACAGGGGCAGCCCCAGCATTTT. It encodes CASSIQQGQPQHF. J is TRBJ1-5 and V is TRBV7-3; TRBD1 agrees at 7 bases. Looked up from germline, CDR1 is SGHTA and CDR2 is FQGTGA. CDR3 size: 13 residues. Germline trimming cut 5 bases from V and 7 bases from J; bases unmatched to any gene: 5.

The rearrangement joins TRBV6-1 to TRBJ2-7, with 9 bases fitting TRBD2. The length of the CDR3 is 15 residues. Germline lookup yields CDR1 MNHNS and CDR2 SASEGT. Trimming at V came to 2 bases and at J to 4 bases, leaving 6 bases not matched to a gene. The CDR3 region has the DNA TGTGCCAGCAGTGAAACCCCGACTAGCGGTTACGAGCAGTACTTC. This sequence encodes CASSETPTSGYEQYF.

The chain recombines TRBV13 with TRBJ2-2, with TRBD2 matching 8 bases. The CDR3 is 17 residues long. V was pared by 0 bases and J by 7 bases, with 10 bases of the junction left unmatched. CDR1 and CDR2 (germline): PRHDT, FYEKMQ (reference sequence). For the CDR3, the DNA is TGTGCCAGCAGCTTAGGAGGAAGCGGGGGACGTTACGGGGAGCTGTTTTTT. Translated: CASSLGGSGGRYGELFF.

This chain uses TRBV6-4 with TRBJ2-2; TRBD1 agrees at 12 bases. The trim removed 6 bases at V and 6 bases at J, leaving 5 bases unmatched. Germline assignment: CDR1 MRHNA and CDR2 SNTAGT. The CDR3 sequence is 15 residues long. CDR3: CASSPGTGGPGELFF. CDR3 coding DNA: TGTGCCAGCAGCCCCGGGACAGGGGGCCCCGGGGAGCTGTTTTTT.